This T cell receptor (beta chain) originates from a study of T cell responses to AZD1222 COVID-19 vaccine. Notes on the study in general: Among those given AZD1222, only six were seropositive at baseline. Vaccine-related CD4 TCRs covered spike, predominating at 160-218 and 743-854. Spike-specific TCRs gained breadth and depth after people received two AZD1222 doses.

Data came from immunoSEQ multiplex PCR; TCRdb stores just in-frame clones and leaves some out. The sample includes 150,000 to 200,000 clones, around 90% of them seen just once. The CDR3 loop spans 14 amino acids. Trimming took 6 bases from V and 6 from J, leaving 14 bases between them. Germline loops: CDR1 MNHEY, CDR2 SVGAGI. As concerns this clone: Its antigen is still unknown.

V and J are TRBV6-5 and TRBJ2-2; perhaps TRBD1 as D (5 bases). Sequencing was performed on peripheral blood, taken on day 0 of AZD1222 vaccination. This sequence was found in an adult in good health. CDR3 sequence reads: CASSDPTRAGELFF. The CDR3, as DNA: TGTGCCAGCAGCGACCCTACCAGGGCCGGGGAGCTGTTTTTT.